Sequencing of this TCR beta chain was carried out in a study of memory CD4+ T cells and cytomegalovirus serostatus. Study as a whole: This sample comes from healthy Belgian adults, 9 CMV seropositive, 24 seronegative.

This clone has only a few counts. Single viable CD3+CD4+CD8-CD45RO+ cells were sorted as the memory CD4+ T cells. The protocol was immunoSEQ multiplex PCR, while the TCRdb copy is restricted to in-frame clones and leaves out a portion. The table records about 41,000 clones, around 79% of them present only once. V was trimmed by 1 base and J by 1 base, leaving 10 bases between them. This CDR3 spans 16 amino acids. CDR1 and CDR2 from the germline V gene are LGHNA and YSLEER. Sequencing used memory CD4+ T cells from blood. J is TRBJ2-2 and V is TRBV4-3, with D unclear. The sequence derives from an adult in good health and CMV-seronegative. CDR3 residues: CASSQASRLNTGELFF. The CDR3 DNA reads as TGCGCCAGCAGCCAAGCGAGTAGATTGAACACCGGGGAGCTGTTTTTT.